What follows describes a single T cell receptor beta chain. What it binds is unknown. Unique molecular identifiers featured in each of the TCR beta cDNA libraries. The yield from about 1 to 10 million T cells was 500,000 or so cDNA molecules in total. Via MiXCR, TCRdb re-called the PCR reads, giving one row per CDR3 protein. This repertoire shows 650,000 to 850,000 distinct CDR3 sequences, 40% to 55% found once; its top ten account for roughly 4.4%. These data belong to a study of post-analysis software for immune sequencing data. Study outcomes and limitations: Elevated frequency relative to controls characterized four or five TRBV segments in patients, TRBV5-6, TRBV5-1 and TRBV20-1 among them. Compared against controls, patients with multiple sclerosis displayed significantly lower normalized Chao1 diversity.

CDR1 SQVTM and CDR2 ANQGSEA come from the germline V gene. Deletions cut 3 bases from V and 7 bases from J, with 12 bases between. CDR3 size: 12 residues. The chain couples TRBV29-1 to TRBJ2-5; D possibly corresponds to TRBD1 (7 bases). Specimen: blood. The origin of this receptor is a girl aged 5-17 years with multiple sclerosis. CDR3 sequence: CSVERQGGTQYF. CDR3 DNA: TGCAGCGTTGAGAGGCAGGGGGGGACCCAGTACTTC.